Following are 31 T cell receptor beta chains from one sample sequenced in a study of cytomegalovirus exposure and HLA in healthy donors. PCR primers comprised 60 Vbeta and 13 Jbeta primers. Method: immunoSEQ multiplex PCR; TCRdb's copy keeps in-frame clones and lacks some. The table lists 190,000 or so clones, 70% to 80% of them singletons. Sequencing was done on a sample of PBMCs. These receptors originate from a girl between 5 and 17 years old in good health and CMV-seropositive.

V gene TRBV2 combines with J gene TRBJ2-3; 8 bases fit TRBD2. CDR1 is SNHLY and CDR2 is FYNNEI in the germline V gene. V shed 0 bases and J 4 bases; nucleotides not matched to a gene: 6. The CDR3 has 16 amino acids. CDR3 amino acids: CASSEALTSVADTQYF. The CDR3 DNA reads TGTGCCAGCAGTGAAGCGCTGACTAGCGTCGCAGATACGCAGTATTTT.

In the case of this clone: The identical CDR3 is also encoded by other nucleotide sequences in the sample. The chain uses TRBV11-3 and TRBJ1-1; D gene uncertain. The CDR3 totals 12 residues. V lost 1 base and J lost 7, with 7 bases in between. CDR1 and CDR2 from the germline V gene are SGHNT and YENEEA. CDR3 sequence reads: CASSLGEGEAFF. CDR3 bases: TGTGCCAGCAGCTTAGGAGAGGGTGAAGCTTTCTTT.

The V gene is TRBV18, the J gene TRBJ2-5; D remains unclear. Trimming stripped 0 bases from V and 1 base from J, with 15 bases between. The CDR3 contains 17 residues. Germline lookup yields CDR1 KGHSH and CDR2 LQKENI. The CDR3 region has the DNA TGTGCCAGCTCACCACCGGTGGTCTACAGATCCCAAGAGACCCAGTACTTC. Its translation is CASSPPVVYRSQETQYF.

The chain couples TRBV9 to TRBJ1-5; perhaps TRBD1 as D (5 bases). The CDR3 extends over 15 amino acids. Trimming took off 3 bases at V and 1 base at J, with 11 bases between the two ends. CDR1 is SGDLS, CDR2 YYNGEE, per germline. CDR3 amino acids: CASSEGPGSNQPQHF. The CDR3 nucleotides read TGTGCCAGCAGCGAGGGGCCTGGGAGCAATCAGCCCCAGCATTTT.

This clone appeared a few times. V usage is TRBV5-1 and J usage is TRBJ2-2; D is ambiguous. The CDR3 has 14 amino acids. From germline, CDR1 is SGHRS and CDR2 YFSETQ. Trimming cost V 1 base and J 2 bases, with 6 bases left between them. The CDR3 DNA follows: TGCGCCAGCAGCTTGCCGGGTAACACCGGGGAGCTGTTTTTT. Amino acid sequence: CASSLPGNTGELFF. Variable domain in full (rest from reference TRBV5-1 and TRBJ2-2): KAGVTQTPRYLIKTRGQQVTLSCSPISGHRSVSWYQQTPGQGLQFLFEYFSETQRNKGNFPGRFSGRQFSNSRSEMNVSTLELGDSALYLCASSLPGNTGELFFGEGSRLTVL.

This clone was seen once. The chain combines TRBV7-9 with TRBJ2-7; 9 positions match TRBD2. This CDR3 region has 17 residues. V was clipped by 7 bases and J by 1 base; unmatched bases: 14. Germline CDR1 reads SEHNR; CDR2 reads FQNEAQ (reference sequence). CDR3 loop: CASTTTREGSRSYEQYF. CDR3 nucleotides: TGTGCCAGCACCACCACGCGGGAGGGATCCCGGTCCTACGAGCAGTACTTC.

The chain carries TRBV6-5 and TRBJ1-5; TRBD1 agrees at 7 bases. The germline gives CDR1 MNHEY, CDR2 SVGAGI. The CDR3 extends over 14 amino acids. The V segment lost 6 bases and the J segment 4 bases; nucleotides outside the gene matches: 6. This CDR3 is CASSRDSKNQPQHF. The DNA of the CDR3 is TGTGCCAGCAGCCGGGACAGCAAAAATCAGCCCCAGCATTTT.

The CDR3 reads CASSPGLQYEQYF. CDR3 DNA: TGCGCCAGCAGCCCCGGACTGCAATACGAGCAGTACTTC. The genes are TRBV4-3 and TRBJ2-7; D might be TRBD2 (5 bases). This CDR3 is built from 13 residues. Germline values: CDR1 LGHNA, CDR2 YSLEER. Trimming cost V 4 bases and J 4 bases, with 11 bases left between them.

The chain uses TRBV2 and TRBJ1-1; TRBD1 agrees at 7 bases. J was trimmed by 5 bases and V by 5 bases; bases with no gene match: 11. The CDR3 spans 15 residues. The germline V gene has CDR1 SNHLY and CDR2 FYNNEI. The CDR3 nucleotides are TGTGCCAGCAGTTCAGGGGGACAGCCGAGGACTGAAGCTTTCTTT. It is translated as CASSSGGQPRTEAFF.

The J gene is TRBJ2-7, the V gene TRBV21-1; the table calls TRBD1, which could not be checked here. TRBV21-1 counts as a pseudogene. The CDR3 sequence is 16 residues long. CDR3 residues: CASRIKRRDRDHEQYF. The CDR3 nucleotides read TGTGCCAGCAGAATAAAGAGACGGGACAGGGACCACGAGCAGTACTTC.

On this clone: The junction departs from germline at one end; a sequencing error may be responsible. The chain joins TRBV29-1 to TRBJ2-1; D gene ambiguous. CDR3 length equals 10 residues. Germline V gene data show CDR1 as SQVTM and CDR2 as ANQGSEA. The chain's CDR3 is CSAQSGERFF. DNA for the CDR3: TGCAGCGCACAATCTGGTGAGCGGTTCTTC.

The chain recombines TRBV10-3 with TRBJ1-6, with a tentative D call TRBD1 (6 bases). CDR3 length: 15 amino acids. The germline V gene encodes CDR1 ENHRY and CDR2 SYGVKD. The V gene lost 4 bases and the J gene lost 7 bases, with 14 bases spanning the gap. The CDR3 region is CAISGQVLSNSPLHF. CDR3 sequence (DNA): TGTGCCATCAGTGGACAGGTCTTAAGCAATTCACCCCTCCACTTT.

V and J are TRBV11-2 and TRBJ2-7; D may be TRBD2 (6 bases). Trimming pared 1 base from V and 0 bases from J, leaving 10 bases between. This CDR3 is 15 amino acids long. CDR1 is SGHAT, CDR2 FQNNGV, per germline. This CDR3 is CASSLGAGSSYEQYF. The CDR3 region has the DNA TGTGCCAGCAGCTTAGGGGCCGGGAGCTCCTACGAGCAGTACTTC. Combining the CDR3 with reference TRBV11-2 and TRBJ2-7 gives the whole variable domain EAGVAQSPRYKIIEKRQSVAFWCNPISGHATLYWYQQILGQGPKLLIQFQNNGVVDDSQLPKDRFSAERLKGVDSTLKIQPAKLEDSAVYLCASSLGAGSSYEQYFGPGTRLTVT.

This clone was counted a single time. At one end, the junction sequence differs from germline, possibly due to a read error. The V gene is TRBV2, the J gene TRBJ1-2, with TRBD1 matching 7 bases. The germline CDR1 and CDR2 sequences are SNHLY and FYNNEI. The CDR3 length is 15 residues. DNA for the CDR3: TGTACCAGCACCACCAGCCAGGGGGAAAACTATGGCTACACCTTC. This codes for CTSTTSQGENYGYTF.

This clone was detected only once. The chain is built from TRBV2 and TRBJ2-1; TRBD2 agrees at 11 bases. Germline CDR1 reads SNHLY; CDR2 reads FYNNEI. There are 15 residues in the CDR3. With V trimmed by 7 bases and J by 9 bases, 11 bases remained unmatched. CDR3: CASNRLAGGFSEQFF. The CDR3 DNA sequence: TGTGCCAGCAATCGCCTAGCGGGGGGTTTTAGTGAGCAGTTCTTC.

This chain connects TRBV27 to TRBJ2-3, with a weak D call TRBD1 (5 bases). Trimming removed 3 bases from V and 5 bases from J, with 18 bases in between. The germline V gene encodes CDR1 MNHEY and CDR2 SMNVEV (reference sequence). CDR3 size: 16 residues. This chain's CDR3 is CASSLAAVPRGDTQYF. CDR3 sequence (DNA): TGTGCCAGCAGTTTGGCGGCGGTCCCTAGGGGAGATACGCAGTATTTT.

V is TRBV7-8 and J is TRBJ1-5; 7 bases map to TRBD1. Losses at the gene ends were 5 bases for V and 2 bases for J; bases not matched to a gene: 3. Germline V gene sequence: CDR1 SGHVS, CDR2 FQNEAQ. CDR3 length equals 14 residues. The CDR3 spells CASSLTGGNQPQHF. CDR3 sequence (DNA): TGTGCCAGCAGCCTTACAGGGGGCAATCAGCCCCAGCATTTT.

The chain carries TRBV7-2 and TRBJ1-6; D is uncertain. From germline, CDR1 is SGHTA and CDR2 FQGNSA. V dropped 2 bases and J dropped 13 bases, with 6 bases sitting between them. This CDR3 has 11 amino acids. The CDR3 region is CASSLSEPLHF. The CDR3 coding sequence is TGTGCCAGCAGCTTATCGGAGCCCCTCCACTTT. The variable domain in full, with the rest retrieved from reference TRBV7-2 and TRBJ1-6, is GAGVSQSPSNKVTEKGKDVELRCDPISGHTALYWYRQSLGQGLEFLIYFQGNSAPDKSGLPSDRFSAERTGGSVSTLTIQRTQQEDSAVYLCASSLSEPLHFGNGTRLTVT.

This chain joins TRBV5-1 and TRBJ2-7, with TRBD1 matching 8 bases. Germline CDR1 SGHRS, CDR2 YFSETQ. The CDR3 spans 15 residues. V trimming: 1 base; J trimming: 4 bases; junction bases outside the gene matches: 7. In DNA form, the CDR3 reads TGCGCCAGCAGCTTGTCCCCCACAGGGGGTTACGAGCAGTACTTC. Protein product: CASSLSPTGGYEQYF.

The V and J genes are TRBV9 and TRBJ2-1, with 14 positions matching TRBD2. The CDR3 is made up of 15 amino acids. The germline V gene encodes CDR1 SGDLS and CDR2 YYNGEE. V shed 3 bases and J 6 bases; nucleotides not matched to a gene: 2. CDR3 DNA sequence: TGTGCCAGCAGCGCGGGACTAGCGGGGGTCAATGAGCAGTTCTTC. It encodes CASSAGLAGVNEQFF.

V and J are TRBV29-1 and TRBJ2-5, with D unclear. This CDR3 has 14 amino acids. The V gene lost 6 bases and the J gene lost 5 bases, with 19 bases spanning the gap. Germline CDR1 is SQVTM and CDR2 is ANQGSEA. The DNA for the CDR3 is TGCAGCGTGAAAAACCCCCCTAGTGCCGAGACCCAGTACTTC. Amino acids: CSVKNPPSAETQYF. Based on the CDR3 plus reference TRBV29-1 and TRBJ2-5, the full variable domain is SAVISQKPSRDICQRGTSLTIQCQVDSQVTMMFWYRQQPGQSLTLIATANQGSEATYESGFVIDKFPISRPNLTFSTLTVSNMSPEDSSIYLCSVKNPPSAETQYFGPGTRLLVL.

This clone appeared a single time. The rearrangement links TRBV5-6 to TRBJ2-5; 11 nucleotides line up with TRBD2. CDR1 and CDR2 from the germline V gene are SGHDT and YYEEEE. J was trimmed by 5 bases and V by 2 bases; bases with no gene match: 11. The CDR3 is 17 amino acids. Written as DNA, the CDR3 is TGTGCCAGCAGCTTTCTTGGTCTAGCGGGGGGAGGCGAGACCCAGTACTTC. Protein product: CASSFLGLAGGGETQYF.

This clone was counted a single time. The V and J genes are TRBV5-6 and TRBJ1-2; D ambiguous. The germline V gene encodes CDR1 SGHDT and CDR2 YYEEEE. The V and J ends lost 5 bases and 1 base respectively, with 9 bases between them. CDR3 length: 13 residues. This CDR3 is CASRLFGNYGYTF. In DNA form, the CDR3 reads TGTGCCAGCAGACTATTCGGTAACTATGGCTACACCTTC. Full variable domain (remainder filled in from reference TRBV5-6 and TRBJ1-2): DAGVTQSPTHLIKTRGQQVTLRCSPKSGHDTVSWYQQALGQGPQFIFQYYEEEERQRGNFPDRFSGHQFPNYSSELNVNALLLGDSALYLCASRLFGNYGYTFGSGTRLTVV.

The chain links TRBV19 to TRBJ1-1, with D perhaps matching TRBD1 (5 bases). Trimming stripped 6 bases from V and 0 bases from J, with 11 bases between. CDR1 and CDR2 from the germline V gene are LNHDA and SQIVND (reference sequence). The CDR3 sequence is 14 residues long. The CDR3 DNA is TGTGCCAGTAGGGCAGGGCCTATGAACACTGAAGCTTTCTTT. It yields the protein CASRAGPMNTEAFF.

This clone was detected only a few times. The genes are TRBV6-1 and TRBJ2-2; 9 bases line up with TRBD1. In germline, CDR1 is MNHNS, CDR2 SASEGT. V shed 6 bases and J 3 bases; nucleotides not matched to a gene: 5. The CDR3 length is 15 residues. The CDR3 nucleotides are TGTGCCAGCAGGTCGGGACAGGGAGACACCGGGGAGCTGTTTTTT. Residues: CASRSGQGDTGELFF.

This chain's CDR3 is CASTDRDSYNEQFF. The CDR3 region has the DNA TGTGCCAGCACCGACCGGGACTCTTACAATGAGCAGTTCTTC. V is TRBV6-5 and J is TRBJ2-1; a possible D gene is TRBD2 (6 bases). Germline-derived CDR1 and CDR2 are MNHEY and SVGAGI. The V gene lost 7 bases and the J gene lost 4 bases, with 14 bases spanning the gap. This CDR3 comprises 14 residues.

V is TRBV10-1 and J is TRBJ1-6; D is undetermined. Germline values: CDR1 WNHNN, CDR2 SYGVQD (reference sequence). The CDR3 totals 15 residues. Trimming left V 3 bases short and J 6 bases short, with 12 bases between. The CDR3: CASSEPGSGNSPLHF. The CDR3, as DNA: TGCGCCAGCAGTGAACCGGGTTCCGGTAATTCACCCCTCCACTTT.

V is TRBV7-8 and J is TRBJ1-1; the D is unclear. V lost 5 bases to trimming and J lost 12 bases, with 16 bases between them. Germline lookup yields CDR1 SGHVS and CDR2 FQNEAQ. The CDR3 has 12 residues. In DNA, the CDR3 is TGTGCCAGCAGCCTCGAGGGCGTGATACCTTTCTTT. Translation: CASSLEGVIPFF.

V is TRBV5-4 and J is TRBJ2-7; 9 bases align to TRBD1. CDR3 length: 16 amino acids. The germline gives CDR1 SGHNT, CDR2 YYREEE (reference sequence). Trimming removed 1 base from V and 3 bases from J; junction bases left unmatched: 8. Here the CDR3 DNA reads TGTGCCAGCAGCTTGTGGGGGACAGGGTCCCTCTACGAGCAGTACTTC. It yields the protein CASSLWGTGSLYEQYF. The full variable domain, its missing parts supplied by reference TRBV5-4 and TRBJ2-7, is ETGVTQSPTHLIKTRGQQVTLRCSSQSGHNTVSWYQQALGQGPQFIFQYYREEENGRGNFPPRFSGLQFPNYSSELNVNALELDDSALYLCASSLWGTGSLYEQYFGPGTRLTVT.

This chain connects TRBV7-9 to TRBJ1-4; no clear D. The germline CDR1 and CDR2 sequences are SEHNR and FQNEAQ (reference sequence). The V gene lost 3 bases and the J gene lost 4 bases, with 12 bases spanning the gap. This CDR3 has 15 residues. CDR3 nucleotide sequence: TGTGCCAGCAGCTTGTCCGGGAGCGATAATGAAAAACTGTTTTTT. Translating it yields CASSLSGSDNEKLFF.

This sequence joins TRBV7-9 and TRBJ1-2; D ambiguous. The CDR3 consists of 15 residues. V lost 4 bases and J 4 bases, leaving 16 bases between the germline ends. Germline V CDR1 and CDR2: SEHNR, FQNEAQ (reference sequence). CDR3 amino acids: CASSSYPPEAYGYTF. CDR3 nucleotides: TGTGCCAGCAGCTCCTATCCCCCGGAGGCCTATGGCTACACCTTC.